This TCR beta chain was retrieved from a study of shared clonotypes between healthy human individuals. Across the whole study: Three CD4 naive, three CD4 memory, two CD8 naive and one CD8 memory plate were used per donor.

This clone has a single count. The V gene lost 4 bases and the J gene lost 5 bases, with 11 bases spanning the gap. This CDR3 region has 13 residues. Germline values: CDR1 SGHVS, CDR2 FQNEAQ. The assay was carried out at the deep level. The method was immunoSEQ multiplex PCR; TCRdb's version includes in-frame clones alone and lacks a portion of them. The sample has under 350,000 clones, 80% to 90% seen once. The TCR originated in a man aged 18 to 29 in good health. Sequencing was done on a sample of memory CD8+ T cells sorted from blood. The subset here: CD45RO+ cells pooled with CCR7-negative TemRA cells. This sequence joins TRBV7-8 and TRBJ2-5; D is uncertain. CDR3 protein: CASSSPEWETQYF. The DNA of the CDR3 is TGTGCCAGCAGCTCGCCTGAATGGGAGACCCAGTACTTC.